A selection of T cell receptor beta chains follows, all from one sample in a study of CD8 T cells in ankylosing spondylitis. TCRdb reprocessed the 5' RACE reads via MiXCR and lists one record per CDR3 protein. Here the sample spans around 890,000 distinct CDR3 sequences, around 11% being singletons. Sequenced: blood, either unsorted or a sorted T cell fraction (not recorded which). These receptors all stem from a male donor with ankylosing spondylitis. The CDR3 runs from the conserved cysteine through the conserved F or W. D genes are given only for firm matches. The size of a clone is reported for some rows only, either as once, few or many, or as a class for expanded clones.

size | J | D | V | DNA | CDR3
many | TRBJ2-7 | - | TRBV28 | TGTGCCAGCAGCTTAACAAGATACGAGCAGTACTTC | CASSLTRYEQYF
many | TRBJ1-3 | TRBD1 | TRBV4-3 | TGCGCCAGCAGCCACTCCCAGGGGGTCGAGTTGGAAAACACCATATATTTT | CASSHSQGVELENTIYF
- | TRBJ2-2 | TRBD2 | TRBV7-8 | TGTGCCACCAAGGCGGGAGCGAACACCGGGGAGCTGTTTTTT | CATKAGANTGELFF
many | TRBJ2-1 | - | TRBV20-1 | TGCAGTGCTACCGGGACTTACTCCTACAATGAGCAGTTCTTC | CSATGTYSYNEQFF
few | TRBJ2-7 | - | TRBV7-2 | TGTGCCAGCAGCTTCAGGGTTTCCGCCCGCCCATCATATGAGCAGTACTTC | CASSFRVSARPSYEQYF
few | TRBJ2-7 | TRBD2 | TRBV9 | TGTGCCAGCAGCGCCCTACTAGCGGGAGGGCCCTACGAGCAGTACTTC | CASSALLAGGPYEQYF
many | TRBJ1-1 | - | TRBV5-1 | TGCGCCAGCAGCTTGGAGGGTTGGAACACTGAAGCTTTCTTT | CASSLEGWNTEAFF
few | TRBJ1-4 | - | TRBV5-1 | TGCGCCAGCAGAGGGGGACCGAATGAAAAACTGTTTTTT | CASRGGPNEKLFF
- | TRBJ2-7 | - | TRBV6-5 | TGTGCCAGCAGTTACCCCCCCGGGGGGCTCTACGAGCAGTACTTC | CASSYPPGGLYEQYF
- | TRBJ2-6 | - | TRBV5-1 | TGCGCCAGCAGCCCGGACAGCCGGGCCGACGTCCTGACTTTC | CASSPDSRADVLTF
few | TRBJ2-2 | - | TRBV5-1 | TGCGCCAGCAGCTGGGAGACTAGGGTCGCCGGGGAGCTGTTTTTT | CASSWETRVAGELFF
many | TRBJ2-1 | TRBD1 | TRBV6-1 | TGTGCCAGCAGTGACGGGGACAGTAGCTCCTACAATGAGCAGTTCTTC | CASSDGDSSSYNEQFF
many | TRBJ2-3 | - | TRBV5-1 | TGCGCCAGCAGTTCCGAAGGGTCTTGGCCCACAGATACGCAGTATTTT | CASSSEGSWPTDTQYF
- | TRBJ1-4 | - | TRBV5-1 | TGCGCCAGCAGCAAGGGGACGGTTGCAACTAATGAAAAACTGTTTTTT | CASSKGTVATNEKLFF
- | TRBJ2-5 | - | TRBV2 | TGTGCCAGCACCCGGGACGGCATGAACCAAGAGACCCAGTACTTC | CASTRDGMNQETQYF
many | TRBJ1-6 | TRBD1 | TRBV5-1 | TGCGCCAGCAGCTCGGGACAGGGCCCCTGGGCTTCACCCCTCCACTTT | CASSSGQGPWASPLHF
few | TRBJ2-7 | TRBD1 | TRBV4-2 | TGTGCCAGCAGCCAAGATGGACAGGTCGGTTACGAGCAGTACTTC | CASSQDGQVGYEQYF
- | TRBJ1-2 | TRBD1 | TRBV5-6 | TGTGCCAGCAGCTTGGGACGACAGGGCCTTGGCTACACCTTC | CASSLGRQGLGYTF
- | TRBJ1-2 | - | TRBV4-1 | TGCGCCAGCAGCCAAGCCGGGACCCTAGTACGAGGCTACACCTTC | CASSQAGTLVRGYTF
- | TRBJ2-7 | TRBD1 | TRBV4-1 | TGCGCCAGCAGCCTAATCCGGGACAGGCCGGCGGAGCAGTACTTC | CASSLIRDRPAEQYF
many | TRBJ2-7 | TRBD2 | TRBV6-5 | TGTGCCAGCAGTTATCTGACTAGCGGGGGGGCTTTCGAGCAGTACTTC | CASSYLTSGGAFEQYF
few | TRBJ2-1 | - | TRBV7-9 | TGTGCCAGCAGCTCCCAGGCGATTAATGAGCAGTTCTTC | CASSSQAINEQFF
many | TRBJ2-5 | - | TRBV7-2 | TGTGCCAGCAGCTGGGCTAGGCAAGAGACCCAGTACTTC | CASSWARQETQYF
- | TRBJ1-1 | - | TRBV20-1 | TGCAGTGCTAGATTCTACAGTGGCCTTAACACTGAAGCTTTCTTT | CSARFYSGLNTEAFF
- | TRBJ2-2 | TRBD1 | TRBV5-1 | TGCGCCAGCAGCTTGGTTGGACAGGGGCCGGAATCCGGGGAGCTGTTTTTT | CASSLVGQGPESGELFF
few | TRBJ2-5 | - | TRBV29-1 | TGCAGCGGGGGGGGCCACCAACAAGAGACCCAGTACTTC | CSGGGHQQETQYF
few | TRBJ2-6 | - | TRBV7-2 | TGTGCCAGCAGCAGAGGTCTCGGCTCTGGGGCCAACGTCCTGACTTTC | CASSRGLGSGANVLTF
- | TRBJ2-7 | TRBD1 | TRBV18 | TGTGCCAGCTCACCACAGACAGGGTTATACGAGCAGTACTTC | CASSPQTGLYEQYF